One and the same sample provided the 9 T cell receptor beta chains below, sequenced in a study of cytomegalovirus exposure and HLA in healthy donors. PCR employed 60 Vbeta and 13 Jbeta primers. Libraries were prepared by immunoSEQ multiplex PCR; TCRdb keeps only in-frame clonotypes and omits some of them. The data contain about 140,000 clones, 73% of them singletons. Material for sequencing was PBMCs. The receptors derive from a woman in her forties in good health and CMV-seronegative.

This rearrangement joins TRBV7-2 to TRBJ2-2; TRBD2 matches at 8 bases. CDR1 and CDR2 from the germline V gene are SGHTA and FQGNSA. V shed 5 bases and J 4 bases; nucleotides not matched to a gene: 6. This CDR3 contains 15 residues. As DNA, the CDR3 is TGTGCCAGCAGCCCGGGACTAGTCCGCACCGGGGAGCTGTTTTTT. Translating gives CASSPGLVRTGELFF.

The chain recombines TRBV4-1 with TRBJ1-6; 11 bases align to TRBD1. This CDR3 contains 17 residues. The germline V gene has CDR1 MGHRA and CDR2 YSYEKL. After removal of 2 bases from V and 7 bases from J, the junction contained 7 bases not matched to a gene. The CDR3 region is CASSQLGQGARNSPLHF. The CDR3 bases are TGCGCCAGCAGCCAACTCGGACAGGGGGCGCGGAATTCACCCCTCCACTTT.

The rearrangement uses TRBV5-4 and TRBJ2-1, with D maybe TRBD2 (6 bases). This CDR3 has 14 residues. Germline lookup yields CDR1 SGHNT and CDR2 YYREEE (reference sequence). The V end was cut by 0 bases, the J end by 3 bases, with 7 bases between. CDR3 bases: TGTGCCAGCAGCTTGGGGGACTTCTACAATGAGCAGTTCTTC. Protein product: CASSLGDFYNEQFF.

A few counts support this clone. This sequence joins TRBV2 and TRBJ1-1, with 7 bases identical to TRBD1. V was pared by 6 bases and J by 6 bases, with 7 bases of the junction left unmatched. The CDR3 is 13 residues long. Germline CDR1 SNHLY, CDR2 FYNNEI. CDR3 nucleotide sequence: TGTGCCAGCAGCGGTACAGGGGCTGCTGAAGCTTTCTTT. This encodes CASSGTGAAEAFF.

The chain combines TRBV5-1 with TRBJ2-6; 10 positions match TRBD1. This CDR3 is built from 18 residues. Germline V gene sequence: CDR1 SGHRS, CDR2 YFSETQ. This chain's CDR3 is CASVPGTGAWMGANVLTF. The CDR3 DNA reads TGCGCTTCAGTTCCCGGGACAGGGGCTTGGATGGGGGCCAACGTCCTGACTTTC.

The chain employs TRBV5-1 and TRBJ1-2; 7 positions agree with TRBD1. The V and J ends lost 4 bases and 2 bases, in that order; junction bases with no gene match: 8. The CDR3 extends over 15 amino acids. Germline-derived CDR1 and CDR2 are SGHRS and YFSETQ. The CDR3: CASSLGTATNYGYTF. CDR3 DNA: TGCGCCAGCAGCCTCGGGACAGCTACGAACTATGGCTACACCTTC.

The V gene is TRBV5-1, the J gene TRBJ2-3; 10 positions agree with TRBD2. Germline CDR1 is SGHRS and CDR2 is YFSETQ. The length of the CDR3 is 15 residues. V was pared by 8 bases and J by 0 bases, with 6 bases of the junction left unmatched. The CDR3 region has the DNA TGCGCCAGTTTAGCGGGGGGCTATAGCACAGATACGCAGTATTTT. Protein sequence: CASLAGGYSTDTQYF. Together with reference TRBV5-1 and TRBJ2-3, the CDR3 gives the full variable domain: KAGVTQTPRYLIKTRGQQVTLSCSPISGHRSVSWYQQTPGQGLQFLFEYFSETQRNKGNFPGRFSGRQFSNSRSEMNVSTLELGDSALYLCASLAGGYSTDTQYFGPGTRLTVL.

The chain has TRBV2 and TRBJ1-5; TRBD1 matches 10 bases. CDR1 is SNHLY and CDR2 is FYNNEI in the germline V gene. J gave up 7 bases and V 0 bases, and 6 bases lay outside the gene matches. There are 16 residues in the CDR3. CDR3 nucleotide sequence: TGTGCCAGCAGTGAAGCGTCGACAGGGGGCGCCCAGCCCCAGCATTTT. Protein sequence: CASSEASTGGAQPQHF.

V is TRBV6-4 and J is TRBJ2-2; D is ambiguous. Germline V gene data show CDR1 as MRHNA and CDR2 as SNTAGT. V lost 3 bases and J lost 3, with 5 bases in between. This CDR3 is built from 13 residues. The CDR3 DNA reads TGTGCCAGCAGTGAAACGGACACCGGGGAGCTGTTTTTT. Translation gives CASSETDTGELFF.